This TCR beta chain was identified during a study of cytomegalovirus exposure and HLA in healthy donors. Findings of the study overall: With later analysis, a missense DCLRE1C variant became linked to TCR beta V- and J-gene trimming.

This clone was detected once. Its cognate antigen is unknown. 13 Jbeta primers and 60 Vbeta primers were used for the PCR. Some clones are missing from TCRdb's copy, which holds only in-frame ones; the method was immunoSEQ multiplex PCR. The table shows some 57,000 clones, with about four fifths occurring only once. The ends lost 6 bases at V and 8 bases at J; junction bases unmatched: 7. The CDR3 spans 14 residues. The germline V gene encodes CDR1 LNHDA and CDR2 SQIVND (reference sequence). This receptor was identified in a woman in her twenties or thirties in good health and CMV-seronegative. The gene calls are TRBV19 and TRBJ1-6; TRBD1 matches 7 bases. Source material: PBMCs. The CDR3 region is CASSLATGDSPLHF. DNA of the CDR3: TGTGCCAGTAGCCTAGCCACAGGGGATTCACCCCTCCACTTT.